This T cell receptor (beta chain) was sequenced for a study of monozygotic twins with inflammatory bowel disease (dated by TCRdb to between 2018 and 2020). Background on the whole study: The full study comprised 28 monozygotic twin pairs: nine German pairs (four IBD-concordant, five IBD-discordant) and 19 IBD-discordant Danish pairs. Disease-associated traits were sought mainly through comparisons between IBD patients and their genetically identical healthy co-twins within discordant pairs. Each individual had, on average, about 151 000 unique TCRalpha sequences and 181 000 unique TCRbeta sequences available for analysis.

The germline V gene provides CDR1 MNHEY and CDR2 SVGEGT. From the cysteine through the phenylalanine, the CDR3 covers 14 amino acids. Nucleotide data are not available. Study-wide findings and limitations: Different T cell subtypes could not be distinguished in the analysis. Differing immunosuppressive treatments among patients may have added background noise and inter-individual variability to the repertoires. No single strong signal or clonotype linked to IBD turned up in the results, so the idea that one exists was not supported. TCRbeta repertoire diversity, by inverse Simpson index, was decreased in IBD patients compared with their healthy co-twins. IBD patients shared fewer clonotypes with other individuals than healthy twins did, most markedly in patients showing signs of disease activity. No difference in repertoire similarity was observed between concordant and discordant twins, possibly owing to limited statistical power.

Library generation was performed with 5' RACE. Each TCR library was prepared from about 3.5 ug of total RNA. For each sample, cDNA was synthesized in eight separate reactions using SMARTScribe reverse transcriptase. During cDNA synthesis, template switching introduced unique molecular identifiers that contained a 6-nucleotide sample barcode. Two nested PCRs of roughly 15 and 9 cycles amplified the TCRalpha and TCRbeta cDNA, and bead purification followed each PCR. Before amplification, the cDNA was treated with uracil DNA-glycosylase and purified using the QIAquick PCR purification kit. The second PCR was the step at which Illumina TruSeq-compatible adapters and sample-specific barcodes were added. TapeStation and Qubit were used to check library quality and concentration, and about 4.5 ng of each library was pooled. Pooled libraries were sequenced on an Illumina HiSeq2500 single-index Rapid Run with 2 x 100 bp reads and custom sequencing primers. The study's own analysis went as follows. MiGEC version 1.2.6 was used for UMI-based consensus assembly to correct PCR and sequencing errors. MiXCR version 2.1.1 was used for V(D)J alignment, clonotype assembly and CDR3 extraction. To normalise gene usage, clonotype sharing and MAIT/NKT TCR abundance, the analysis used the top 1000, 10 000 and 20 000 clonotypes per sample. After downsampling to 27 000 UMIs, diversity was calculated as the inverse Simpson index using the vegan R package. Statistical testing used paired Mann-Whitney U tests on the discordant twin pairs and applied Benjamini-Hochberg correction for multiple testing. The reads went through TCRdb reprocessing, and each CDR3 protein sequence gets one entry with no DNA. The V and J calls reflect TCRdb's pipeline rather than the authors' work. This specimen's table enumerates about 210,000 distinct CDR3 sequences. The ten largest clonotypes hold roughly 7.7% of the sample.

From each donor, a 2.5 ml peripheral blood sample was drawn into PAXgene tubes and stored at -80 degrees C. Without T cell sorting, total RNA was isolated from whole blood using the PAXgene blood miRNA kit on an automated QIAcube. Deep TCRalpha and TCRbeta repertoire profiling with unique molecular barcoding was performed on peripheral blood of monozygotic twin pairs concordant or discordant for inflammatory bowel disease. Smoking habits were recorded for all twin pairs, and individuals were classified as current, former or never smokers. Turning to this clonotype: Its antigen is still unknown.

The sequencing input was blood. This sequence was found in a human donor with ulcerative colitis or Crohn's disease, or a healthy co-twin of an affected twin (not recorded which). Recombination linked TRBV6-2 or TRBV6-3 to TRBJ1-1; TCRdb lists TRBD1, though no DNA is available to test this call. For the CDR3, the sequence is CASSRGGAGTEAFF.